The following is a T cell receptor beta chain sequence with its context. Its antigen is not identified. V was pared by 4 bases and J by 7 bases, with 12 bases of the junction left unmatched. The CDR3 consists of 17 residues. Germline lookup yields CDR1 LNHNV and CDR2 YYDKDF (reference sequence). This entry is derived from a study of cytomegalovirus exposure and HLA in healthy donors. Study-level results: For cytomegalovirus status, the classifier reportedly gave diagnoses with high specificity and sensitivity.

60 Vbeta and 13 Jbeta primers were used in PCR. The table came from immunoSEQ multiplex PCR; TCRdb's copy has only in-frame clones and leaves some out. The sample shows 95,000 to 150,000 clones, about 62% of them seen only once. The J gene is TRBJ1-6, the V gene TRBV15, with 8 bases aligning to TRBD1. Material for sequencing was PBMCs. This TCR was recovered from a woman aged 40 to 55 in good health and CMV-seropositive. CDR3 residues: CATSTNPLTGENSPLHF. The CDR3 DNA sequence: TGTGCCACCAGCACGAACCCTCTGACAGGGGAGAATTCACCCCTCCACTTT.